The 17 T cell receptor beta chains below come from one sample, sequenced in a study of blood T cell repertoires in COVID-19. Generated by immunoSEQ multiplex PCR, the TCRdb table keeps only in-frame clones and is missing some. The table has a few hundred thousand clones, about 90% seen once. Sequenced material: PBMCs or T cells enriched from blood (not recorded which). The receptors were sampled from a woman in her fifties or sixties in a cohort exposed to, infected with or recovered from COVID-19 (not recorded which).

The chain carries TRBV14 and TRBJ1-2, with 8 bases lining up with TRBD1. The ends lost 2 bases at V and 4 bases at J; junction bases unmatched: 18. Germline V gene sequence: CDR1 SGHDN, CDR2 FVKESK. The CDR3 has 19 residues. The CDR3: CASSQLGASADRAGYGYTF. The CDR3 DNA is TGTGCCAGCAGCCAACTTGGGGCATCCGCGGACAGGGCGGGCTATGGCTACACCTTC. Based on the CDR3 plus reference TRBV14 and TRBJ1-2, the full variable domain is EAGVTQFPSHSVIEKGQTVTLRCDPISGHDNLYWYRRVMGKEIKFLLHFVKESKQDESGMPNNRFLAERTGGTYSTLKVQPAELEDSGVYFCASSQLGASADRAGYGYTFGSGTRLTVV.

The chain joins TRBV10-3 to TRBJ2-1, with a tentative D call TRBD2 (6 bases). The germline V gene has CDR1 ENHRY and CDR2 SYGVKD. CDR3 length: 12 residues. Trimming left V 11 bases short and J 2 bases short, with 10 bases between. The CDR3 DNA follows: TGTGCCTCAGGAGGGACCTACAATGAGCAGTTCTTC. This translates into CASGGTYNEQFF.

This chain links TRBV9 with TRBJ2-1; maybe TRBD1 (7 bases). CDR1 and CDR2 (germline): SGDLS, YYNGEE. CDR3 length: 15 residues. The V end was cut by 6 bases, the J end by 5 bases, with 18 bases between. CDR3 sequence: CASNRGGLADNEQFF. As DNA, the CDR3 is TGTGCCAGCAACAGGGGAGGACTGGCTGACAATGAGCAGTTCTTC.

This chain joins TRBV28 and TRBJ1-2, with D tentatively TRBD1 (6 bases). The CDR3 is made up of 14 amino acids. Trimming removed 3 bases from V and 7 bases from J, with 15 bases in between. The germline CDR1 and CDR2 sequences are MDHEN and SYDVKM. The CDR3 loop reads CASSLAPGGGGYTF. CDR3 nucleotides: TGTGCCAGCAGTTTGGCTCCGGGGGGCGGTGGCTACACCTTC.

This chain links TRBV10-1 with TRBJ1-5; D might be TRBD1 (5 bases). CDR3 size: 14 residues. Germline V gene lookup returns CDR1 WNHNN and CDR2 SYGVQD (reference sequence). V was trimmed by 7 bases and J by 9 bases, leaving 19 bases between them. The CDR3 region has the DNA TGCGCCAGCAAGAGAGACAGACTCCTCTCGCCCCAGCATTTT. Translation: CASKRDRLLSPQHF.

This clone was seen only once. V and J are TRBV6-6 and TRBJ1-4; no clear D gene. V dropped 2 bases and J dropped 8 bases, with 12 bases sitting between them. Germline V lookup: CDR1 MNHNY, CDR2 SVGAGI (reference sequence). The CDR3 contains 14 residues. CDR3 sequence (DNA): TGTGCCAGCAGTTACGGTCGGGGAGGAGAAAAACTGTTTTTT. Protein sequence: CASSYGRGGEKLFF.

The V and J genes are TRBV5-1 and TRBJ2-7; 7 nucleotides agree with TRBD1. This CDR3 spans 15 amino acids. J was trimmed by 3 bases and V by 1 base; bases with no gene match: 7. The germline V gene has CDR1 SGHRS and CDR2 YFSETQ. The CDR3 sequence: CASSLWGTAGYEQYF. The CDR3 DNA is TGCGCCAGCAGCTTGTGGGGGACAGCTGGCTACGAGCAGTACTTC.

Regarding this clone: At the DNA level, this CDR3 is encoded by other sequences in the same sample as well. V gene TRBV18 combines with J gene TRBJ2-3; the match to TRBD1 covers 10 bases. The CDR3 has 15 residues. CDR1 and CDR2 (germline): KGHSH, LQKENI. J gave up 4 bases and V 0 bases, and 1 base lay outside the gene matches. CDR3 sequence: CASSPPGQGSDTQYF. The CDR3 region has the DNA TGTGCCAGCTCACCACCGGGACAGGGGTCAGATACGCAGTATTTT.

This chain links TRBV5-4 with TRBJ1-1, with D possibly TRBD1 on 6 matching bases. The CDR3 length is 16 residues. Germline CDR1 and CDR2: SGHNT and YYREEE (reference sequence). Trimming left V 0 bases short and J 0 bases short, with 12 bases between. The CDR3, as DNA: TGTGCCAGCAGCTTGGCCGGACAGTTCATGAACACTGAAGCTTTCTTT. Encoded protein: CASSLAGQFMNTEAFF.

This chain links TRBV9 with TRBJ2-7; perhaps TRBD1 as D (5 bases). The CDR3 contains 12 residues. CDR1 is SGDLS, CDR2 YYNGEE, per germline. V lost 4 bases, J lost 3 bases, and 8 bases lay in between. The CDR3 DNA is TGTGCCAGCAGCTCTCAGGGCTACGAGCAGTACTTC. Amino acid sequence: CASSSQGYEQYF.

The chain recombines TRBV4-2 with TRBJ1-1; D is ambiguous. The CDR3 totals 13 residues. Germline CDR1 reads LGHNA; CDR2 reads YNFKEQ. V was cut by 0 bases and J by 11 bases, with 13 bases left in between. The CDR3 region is CASSQEEAIRAFF. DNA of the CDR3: TGTGCCAGCAGCCAAGAGGAGGCGATTCGCGCTTTCTTT.

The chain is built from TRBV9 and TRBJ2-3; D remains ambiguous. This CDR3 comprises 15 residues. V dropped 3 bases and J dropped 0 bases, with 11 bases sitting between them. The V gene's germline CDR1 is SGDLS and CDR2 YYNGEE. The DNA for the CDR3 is TGTGCCAGCAGCGAGTCGTCGAGGAGCACAGATACGCAGTATTTT. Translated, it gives CASSESSRSTDTQYF.

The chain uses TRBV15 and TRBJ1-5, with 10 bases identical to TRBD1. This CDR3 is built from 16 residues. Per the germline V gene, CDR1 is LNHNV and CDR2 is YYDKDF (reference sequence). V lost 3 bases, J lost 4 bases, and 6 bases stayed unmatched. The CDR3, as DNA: TGTGCCACCAGCAGGGAACCGGGACAGGGGAATCAGCCCCAGCATTTT. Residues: CATSREPGQGNQPQHF.

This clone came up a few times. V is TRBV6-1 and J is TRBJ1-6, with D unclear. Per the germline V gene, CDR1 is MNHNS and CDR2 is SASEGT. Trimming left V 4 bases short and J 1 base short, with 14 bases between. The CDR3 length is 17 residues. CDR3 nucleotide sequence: TGTGCCAGCAGTGGCTCTCCTCCGGAGTCCTATAATTCACCCCTCCACTTT. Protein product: CASSGSPPESYNSPLHF.

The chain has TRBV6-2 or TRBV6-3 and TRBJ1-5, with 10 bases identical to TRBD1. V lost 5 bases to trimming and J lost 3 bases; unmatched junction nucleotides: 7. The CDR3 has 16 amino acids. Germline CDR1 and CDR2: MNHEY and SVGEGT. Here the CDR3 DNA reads TGTGCCAGCAGTCGAAGACAGGGGGCTTTCAATCAGCCCCAGCATTTT. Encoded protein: CASSRRQGAFNQPQHF.

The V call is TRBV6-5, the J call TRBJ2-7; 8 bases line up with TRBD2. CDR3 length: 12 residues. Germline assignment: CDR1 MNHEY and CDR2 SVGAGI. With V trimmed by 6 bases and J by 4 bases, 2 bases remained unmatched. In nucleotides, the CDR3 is TGTGCCAGCAGGCGGGGGGAGTACGAGCAGTACTTC. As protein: CASRRGEYEQYF.

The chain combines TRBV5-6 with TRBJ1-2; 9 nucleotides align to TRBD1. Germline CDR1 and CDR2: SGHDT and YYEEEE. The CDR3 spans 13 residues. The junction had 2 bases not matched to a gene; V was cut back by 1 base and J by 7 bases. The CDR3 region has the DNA TGTGCCAGCAGCTTGAACAGGGGGCTTGGCTACACCTTC. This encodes CASSLNRGLGYTF.